Below, 26 T cell receptor beta chains from the same sample are listed, as sequenced in a study of blood T cell repertoires in COVID-19. The assay was immunoSEQ multiplex PCR, and TCRdb's table has in-frame clones only and misses some. The repertoire holds fewer than 500,000 clones, with roughly 90% as singletons. Sequencing was carried out using PBMCs or T cells enriched from blood (not recorded which). The source is a woman in her twenties or thirties with acute COVID-19.

This clone was seen just once. The V gene is TRBV11-1, the J gene TRBJ2-5; 7 bases are shared with TRBD1. V lost 5 bases and J lost 0; bases outside the gene matches: 6. Per the germline V gene, CDR1 is SGHAT and CDR2 is FQDESV (reference sequence). The CDR3 consists of 15 residues. This chain's CDR3 is CASSPRGMYQETQYF. The CDR3 DNA reads TGTGCCAGCAGCCCCAGGGGGATGTACCAAGAGACCCAGTACTTC.

This sequence joins TRBV25-1 and TRBJ1-2, with D possibly matching TRBD1 (6 bases). Trimming cost V 5 bases and J 8 bases, with 15 bases left between them. This CDR3 spans 13 amino acids. The V gene's germline CDR1 is MGHDK and CDR2 SYGVNS. In nucleotides, the CDR3 is TGTGCCAGCAGTTGGGGGCCTCACCGAGGCTACACCTTC. The encoded protein is CASSWGPHRGYTF.

This chain connects TRBV5-1 to TRBJ1-5, with TRBD1 matching over 10 bases. This CDR3 contains 14 residues. The V segment lost 4 bases and the J segment 6 bases; nucleotides outside the gene matches: 4. From germline, CDR1 is SGHRS and CDR2 YFSETQ. CDR3 sequence reads: CASSRTGGSQPQHF. The DNA for the CDR3 is TGCGCCAGCAGCCGGACAGGGGGTAGTCAGCCCCAGCATTTT.

The CDR3 bases are TGTGCCAGCCAGGGATTCAATCAGCCCCAGCATTTT. Residues: CASQGFNQPQHF. The chain employs TRBV2 and TRBJ1-5; D possibly corresponds to TRBD1 (5 bases). V shed 8 bases and J shed 3 bases, with 8 bases lying between them. Germline V gene lookup returns CDR1 SNHLY and CDR2 FYNNEI. This CDR3 is built from 12 residues.

The chain combines TRBV11-1 with TRBJ2-3; no clear D. V dropped 3 bases and J dropped 5 bases, with 6 bases sitting between them. The germline V gene has CDR1 SGHAT and CDR2 FQDESV (reference sequence). CDR3 length: 12 amino acids. CDR3 in DNA: TGTGCCAGCAGCTTCATACAAGATACGCAGTATTTT. It codes for CASSFIQDTQYF. The variable domain in full, completed from reference TRBV11-1 and TRBJ2-3, reads EAEVAQSPRYKITEKSQAVAFWCDPISGHATLYWYRQILGQGPELLVQFQDESVVDDSQLPKDRFSAERLKGVDSTLKIQPAELGDSAMYLCASSFIQDTQYFGPGTRLTVL.

This clone was observed once. The chain is built from TRBV10-2 and TRBJ1-2, with 7 bases lining up with TRBD1. The V gene's germline CDR1 is WSHSY and CDR2 SAAADI. The CDR3 has 12 amino acids. The V and J ends lost 4 bases and 7 bases, in that order; junction bases with no gene match: 3. The CDR3 region has the DNA TGCGCCAGCAGTGTCCAGGGGGGTGGCTACACCTTC. It specifies CASSVQGGGYTF.

J is TRBJ2-3 and V is TRBV15; 10 nucleotides align to TRBD2. V shed 0 bases, J shed 3 bases, and the junction held 6 bases outside the gene matches. There are 17 residues in the CDR3. Germline assignment: CDR1 LNHNV and CDR2 YYDKDF (reference sequence). CDR3 DNA: TGTGCCACCAGCAGAGATCGGCGGGGACTAGCGACAGATACGCAGTATTTT. Translating gives CATSRDRRGLATDTQYF.

The V call is TRBV3-1 (or the pseudogene TRBV3-2), the J call TRBJ1-1; D is ambiguous. Germline CDR1 LGHDT, CDR2 YNNKEL (reference sequence). Trimming took off 2 bases at V and 5 bases at J, with 9 bases between the two ends. The CDR3 is 13 residues long. The CDR3 nucleotides are TGTGCCAGCAGCCAATGGGCTTTGACTGAAGCTTTCTTT. Translated, it gives CASSQWALTEAFF.

The rearrangement links TRBV7-3 to TRBJ2-3; TRBD2 aligns across 11 bases. J lost 4 bases, V lost 5 bases, and 14 bases had no gene match. This CDR3 is built from 18 residues. Germline CDR1 and CDR2: SGHTA and FQGTGA. The CDR3 DNA sequence: TGTGCCAGCAGCCAACCCCGGGGGCTAGCGGGGGGTTCAGATACGCAGTATTTT. Protein: CASSQPRGLAGGSDTQYF.

Worth noting for this clone: A read error is possible here, since a much larger clone lies one base away. The chain employs TRBV6-2 or TRBV6-3 and TRBJ1-5; D may be TRBD1 (5 bases). Between the trimmed V and J ends, which lost 4 bases and 5 bases, there was a span of 9 bases. Germline-derived CDR1 and CDR2 are MNHEY and SVGEGT. The CDR3 length is 13 residues. CDR3 sequence reads: CASSFQGHQPQHF. The CDR3 nucleotides read TGTGCCAGCAGTTTCCAGGGCCATCAGCCCCAGCATTTT.

This chain links TRBV7-8 with TRBJ2-5, with 7 nucleotides matching TRBD1. Per the germline V gene, CDR1 is SGHVS and CDR2 is FQNEAQ. V gave up 1 base and J gave up 6 bases; unmatched junction bases: 8. The CDR3 is made up of 15 amino acids. The CDR3 bases are TGTGCCAGCAGCTTAGATCCGACAGGGCCACAGACCCAGTACTTC. Its protein is CASSLDPTGPQTQYF.

This clone occurred once. V and J are TRBV3-1 (or the pseudogene TRBV3-2) and TRBJ2-3; possible D gene TRBD2, 6 bases. Germline V gene sequence: CDR1 LGHDT, CDR2 YNNKEL (reference sequence). The V and J ends lost 3 bases and 2 bases respectively, with 9 bases between them. This CDR3 contains 14 residues. The CDR3 DNA reads as TGTGCCAGCAGCCAGCGGGGCAACACAGATACGCAGTATTTT. It yields the protein CASSQRGNTDTQYF.

V and J are TRBV6-5 and TRBJ1-2, with D unresolved. Trimming stripped 0 bases from V and 2 bases from J, with 10 bases between. The germline V gene encodes CDR1 MNHEY and CDR2 SVGAGI. The CDR3 contains 15 residues. The CDR3 bases are TGTGCCAGCAGTTACTCTTGGCCTCCAAACTATGGCTACACCTTC. It translates to CASSYSWPPNYGYTF.

The chain joins TRBV4-3 to TRBJ2-7, with TRBD1 matching 7 bases. V was clipped by 4 bases and J by 0 bases; unmatched bases: 6. This CDR3 is 15 amino acids long. Germline V gene sequence: CDR1 LGHNA, CDR2 YSLEER. CDR3 protein: CASSRVRDSSYEQYF. The CDR3 nucleotides are TGCGCCAGCAGCCGCGTCCGGGACAGCTCCTACGAGCAGTACTTC.

The chain is built from TRBV7-8 and TRBJ1-1; TRBD1 aligns across 7 bases. The CDR3 has 15 residues. The germline V gene encodes CDR1 SGHVS and CDR2 FQNEAQ. V shed 5 bases, J shed 1 base, and the junction held 7 bases outside the gene matches. The CDR3 here is CASSLARQGNTEAFF. The CDR3 nucleotides read TGTGCCAGCAGCCTCGCCCGACAGGGGAACACTGAAGCTTTCTTT.

The chain employs TRBV24-1 and TRBJ1-3; D possibly corresponds to TRBD1 (5 bases). Trimming took 2 bases from V and 4 from J, leaving 8 bases between them. This CDR3 is built from 14 residues. Looked up from germline, CDR1 is KGHDR and CDR2 is SFDVKD. CDR3 nucleotides: TGTGCCACCAGTGATTCGAGACAGGGAAACACCATATATTTT. Translated, it gives CATSDSRQGNTIYF.

The V call is TRBV18, the J call TRBJ2-7; 8 bases fit TRBD1. Germline V CDR1 and CDR2: KGHSH, LQKENI. This CDR3 region has 13 residues. Losses at the gene ends were 6 bases for V and 3 bases for J; bases not matched to a gene: 4. This chain's CDR3 is CASSLDRDYEQYF. CDR3 DNA sequence: TGTGCCAGCTCCTTGGACAGGGACTACGAGCAGTACTTC. The whole variable domain, filled in from reference TRBV18 and TRBJ2-7, reads NAGVMQNPRHLVRRRGQEARLRCSPMKGHSHVYWYRQLPEEGLKFMVYLQKENIIDESGMPKERFSAEFPKEGPSILRIQQVVRGDSAAYFCASSLDRDYEQYFGPGTRLTVT.

The chain recombines TRBV7-2 with TRBJ2-5; 13 bases are a match to TRBD2. The CDR3 sequence is 16 residues long. V was pared by 5 bases and J by 1 base, with 4 bases of the junction left unmatched. Germline values: CDR1 SGHTA, CDR2 FQGNSA. CDR3 coding DNA: TGTGCCAGCAGCCTATGGACTAGCGGGGGCCAAGAGACCCAGTACTTC. It codes for CASSLWTSGGQETQYF.

The chain combines TRBV5-5 with TRBJ2-1; D possibly corresponds to TRBD2 (6 bases). Germline CDR1 reads SGHKS; CDR2 reads YYEKEE (reference sequence). The CDR3 has 15 residues. The V end lost 1 base, the J end lost 2 bases, and 10 bases lay between the germline ends. The chain's CDR3 is CASSLMAGTYNEQFF. CDR3 DNA sequence: TGTGCCAGCAGCTTGATGGCGGGGACCTACAATGAGCAGTTCTTC.

The chain combines TRBV4-3 with TRBJ1-2; 7 bases map to TRBD1. The germline gives CDR1 LGHNA, CDR2 YSLEER. The CDR3 length is 13 residues. V dropped 4 bases and J dropped 7; count of bases not matched to a gene: 6. CDR3 bases: TGCGCCAGCAGCCTTAGACAGGGCGGTGGCTACACCTTC. It yields the protein CASSLRQGGGYTF.

This chain joins TRBV19 and TRBJ2-7; D is perhaps TRBD2 (6 bases). V lost 3 bases to trimming and J lost 3 bases, with 12 bases between them. The CDR3 consists of 14 residues. Germline CDR1 reads LNHDA; CDR2 reads SQIVND (reference sequence). The CDR3 here is CASSISKGGYEQYF. Written as DNA, the CDR3 is TGTGCCAGTAGTATTTCGAAGGGAGGCTACGAGCAGTACTTC.

This chain links TRBV18 with TRBJ1-6; no definite D call. The CDR3 loop spans 13 amino acids. Trimming took 6 bases from V and 7 from J, leaving 10 bases between them. Germline V gene data show CDR1 as KGHSH and CDR2 as LQKENI. The CDR3 loop is CASSAALNSPLHF. The CDR3 bases are TGTGCCAGCTCCGCGGCTCTAAATTCACCCCTCCACTTT.

This clone has a handful of counts. The chain's CDR3 is CATSRQGFDSNQPQHF. CDR3 sequence (DNA): TGTGCCACCAGCAGACAGGGGTTCGATAGCAATCAGCCCCAGCATTTT. The V call is TRBV15, the J call TRBJ1-5, with a weak D call TRBD1 (6 bases). The V and J ends lost 2 bases and 0 bases respectively, with 11 bases between them. The length of the CDR3 is 16 residues. CDR1 and CDR2 (germline): LNHNV, YYDKDF (reference sequence).

This rearrangement joins TRBV7-9 to TRBJ2-5, with D perhaps matching TRBD2 (6 bases). The CDR3 spans 16 residues. V was shortened by 4 bases and J by 7 bases, with 22 bases between the two germline ends. Germline V lookup: CDR1 SEHNR, CDR2 FQNEAQ (reference sequence). CDR3 nucleotides: TGTGCCAGCAGCTACTGGGGGACGGCGGGGTACGGGACCCAGTACTTC. Translated, it gives CASSYWGTAGYGTQYF.

This clone was observed a few times. Written as DNA, the CDR3 is TGCGCCAGCGGACAGGGTTATGCGAACACTGAAGCTTTCTTT. Translating gives CASGQGYANTEAFF. This chain links TRBV5-1 with TRBJ1-1; 8 nucleotides align to TRBD1. The germline V gene has CDR1 SGHRS and CDR2 YFSETQ. The CDR3 covers 14 residues. V lost 7 bases to trimming and J lost 1 base; unmatched junction nucleotides: 6.

V and J are TRBV7-9 and TRBJ2-7, with D maybe TRBD2 (6 bases). The V and J ends lost 2 bases and 1 base respectively, with 12 bases between them. Germline V gene sequence: CDR1 SEHNR, CDR2 FQNEAQ (reference sequence). CDR3 length equals 15 residues. CDR3 amino acids: CASSLRGGESYEQYF. CDR3 nucleotide sequence: TGTGCCAGCAGCTTAAGGGGCGGGGAATCCTACGAGCAGTACTTC.